Shown below are 16 T cell receptor beta chains from a single sample sequenced in a study of regulatory T cells in long-lasting Graves disease. Time point here: persistent/refractory GD, antithyroid drugs over 5 years with positive TRAb. RNA from PBMCs was the source of the TCR library. CDR3 regions were amplified by Arm-PCR using iRepertoire HTBI primers to build TCR beta libraries. Using its own MiXCR run on the multiplex PCR reads, TCRdb lists one record per CDR3 protein. The sample holds roughly 700,000 distinct CDR3 sequences, approximately 29% seen once. The sample in question was peripheral blood mononuclear cells (PBMCs), obtained when the disease was refractory, from a patient treated with antithyroid drugs. The receptor source for this set is a female donor with Graves disease.

The V and J genes are TRBV28 and TRBJ1-1, with 8 bases aligning to TRBD1. In germline, CDR1 is MDHEN, CDR2 SYDVKM. V shed 6 bases and J 4 bases; nucleotides not matched to a gene: 10. This CDR3 region has 15 residues. The CDR3 loop reads CASSLQGASTTEAFF. The DNA for the CDR3 is TGTGCCAGCAGCCTGCAGGGGGCCTCAACCACTGAAGCTTTCTTT.

Comment on this clonotype: Mismatch with germline at one junction end may stem from a read error. V gene TRBV7-9 combines with J gene TRBJ1-5; unclear D gene. The CDR3 extends over 12 amino acids. Germline V lookup: CDR1 SEHNR, CDR2 FQNEAQ (reference sequence). The CDR3, as DNA: TGTGCCAGCAGACCCGTAACGGGAGAACTGGCCTTT. Residues: CASRPVTGELAF.

The V call is TRBV20-1, the J call TRBJ1-4, with TRBD1 matching over 9 bases. The CDR3 is 16 residues long. CDR1 is DFQATT, CDR2 SNEGSKA, per germline (reference sequence). V lost 5 bases and J lost 4; bases outside the gene matches: 11. CDR3 bases: TGCAGTGCTCCAGGACAGGGGAGGTTGGGTAATGAAAAACTGTTTTTT. Translation: CSAPGQGRLGNEKLFF.

The V call is TRBV19, the J call TRBJ1-1; D is ambiguous. Trimming took 3 bases from V and 4 from J, leaving 9 bases between them. Germline V gene data show CDR1 as LNHDA and CDR2 as SQIVND (reference sequence). The CDR3 is 13 amino acids. The CDR3 DNA sequence: TGTGCCAGTAGTATCCGGGTGAGCACTGAAGCTTTCTTT. Translated, it gives CASSIRVSTEAFF.

The rearrangement links TRBV4-1 to TRBJ2-2; 7 bases fit TRBD2. CDR3 size: 16 residues. Trimming at V came to 1 base and at J to 6 bases, leaving 8 bases not matched to a gene. CDR1 and CDR2 from the germline V gene are MGHRA and YSYEKL. The CDR3 sequence is CASSQAGGGRSGELFF. CDR3 sequence (DNA): TGCGCCAGCAGCCAAGCCGGGGGAGGGAGGTCCGGGGAGCTGTTTTTT.

The sample holds a few counts of this clonotype. V usage is TRBV19 and J usage is TRBJ1-4; D unclear. The V gene's germline CDR1 is LNHDA and CDR2 SQIVND (reference sequence). CDR3 length: 13 amino acids. V gave up 3 bases and J gave up 4 bases, with 6 bases separating them. DNA of the CDR3: TGTGCCAGTAGTATGATCGGTAATGAAAAACTGTTTTTT. It encodes CASSMIGNEKLFF.

In nucleotides, the CDR3 is TGTGCCAGTAGGGAGCAGGGGAAGGAAAAACTGTTTTTT. This translates into CASREQGKEKLFF. This chain uses TRBV19 with TRBJ1-4, with TRBD1 as a possible D gene (6 bases). Trimming stripped 6 bases from V and 8 bases from J, with 13 bases between. The CDR3 is made up of 13 amino acids. Germline loops: CDR1 LNHDA, CDR2 SQIVND (reference sequence).

V is TRBV12-3 or TRBV12-4 and J is TRBJ1-1; D is undetermined. The V end was cut by 5 bases, the J end by 6 bases, with 19 bases between. This CDR3 has 15 amino acids. Here the CDR3 DNA reads TGTGCCAGCAGTCTGATCGTAGGTCCAGGCGCTGAAGCTTTCTTT. As protein: CASSLIVGPGAEAFF.

The CDR3 DNA reads as TGTGCCAGCAGCCGAACAGGTTCGCACTACGAGCAGTACTTC. Protein sequence: CASSRTGSHYEQYF. The rearrangement uses TRBV6-1 and TRBJ2-7; TRBD1 is a possible D gene (5 bases). V lost 6 bases and J lost 3, with 15 bases in between. This CDR3 region has 14 residues. Per germline, CDR1 MNHNS and CDR2 SASEGT.

The chain recombines TRBV6-2 or TRBV6-3 with TRBJ1-1; maybe TRBD1 (5 bases). Germline CDR1 reads MNHEY; CDR2 reads SVGEGT. The CDR3 is 12 residues long. V was clipped by 4 bases and J by 5 bases, with 8 bases between them. The CDR3 nucleotides are TGTGCCAGCAGTTCATACAGGACTGAAGCTTTCTTT. Translation: CASSSYRTEAFF.

V and J are TRBV20-1 and TRBJ2-2; possible D gene TRBD1, 6 bases. Trimming took 6 bases from V and 0 from J, leaving 11 bases between them. The CDR3 has 14 amino acids. CDR1 is DFQATT and CDR2 is SNEGSKA in the germline V gene (reference sequence). CDR3 region: CSARTDTNTGELFF. The DNA of the CDR3 is TGCAGTGCCCGGACAGACACGAACACCGGGGAGCTGTTTTTT.

This clonotype was seen only a few times. The rearrangement joins TRBV12-3 or TRBV12-4 to TRBJ1-5; D may be TRBD1 (6 bases). V gave up 4 bases and J gave up 0 bases, with 10 bases separating them. This CDR3 is 15 amino acids long. CDR3 DNA sequence: TGTGCCAGCAGTTCGAACAGGGCTAGCAATCAGCCCCAGCATTTT. This codes for CASSSNRASNQPQHF.

The chain links TRBV20-1 to TRBJ1-2; D is ambiguous. There are 15 residues in the CDR3. CDR1 is DFQATT and CDR2 is SNEGSKA in the germline V gene (reference sequence). Between the trimmed V and J ends, which lost 1 base and 7 bases, there was a span of 19 bases. The CDR3 sequence: CSARGSKRRVAGYTF. CDR3 DNA sequence: TGCAGTGCTAGAGGGAGTAAGCGGCGGGTGGCTGGCTACACCTTC.

This clonotype was counted a few times. The V gene is TRBV7-2, the J gene TRBJ1-2; D possibly corresponds to TRBD1 (5 bases). The CDR3 has 14 residues. Trimming pared 1 base from V and 4 bases from J, leaving 10 bases between. Germline-derived CDR1 and CDR2 are SGHTA and FQGNSA. The CDR3 is CASSLDAGAYGYTF. The CDR3 region has the DNA TGTGCCAGCAGCTTAGATGCTGGGGCCTATGGCTACACCTTC. Together with reference TRBV7-2 and TRBJ1-2, the CDR3 gives the full variable domain: GAGVSQSPSNKVTEKGKDVELRCDPISGHTALYWYRQSLGQGLEFLIYFQGNSAPDKSGLPSDRFSAERTGGSVSTLTIQRTQQEDSAVYLCASSLDAGAYGYTFGSGTRLTVV.

This clonotype was counted only a few times. The chain couples TRBV6-2 or TRBV6-3 to TRBJ1-3; TRBD1 is a possible D gene (5 bases). V dropped 6 bases and J dropped 4 bases, with 16 bases sitting between them. The CDR3 runs to 15 residues. Looked up from germline, CDR1 is MNHEY and CDR2 is SVGEGT. The CDR3 reads CASRTSRESGNTIYF. The CDR3 DNA sequence: TGTGCCAGCAGAACATCCAGGGAATCCGGAAACACCATATATTTT.

This clonotype came up once. The J gene is TRBJ2-2, the V gene TRBV5-1, with D perhaps matching TRBD1 (5 bases). The CDR3 contains 17 residues. Per the germline V gene, CDR1 is SGHRS and CDR2 is YFSETQ. Trimming pared 7 bases from V and 0 bases from J, leaving 19 bases between. The CDR3 sequence is CASGPGKDEANTGELFF. Written as DNA, the CDR3 is TGCGCCAGCGGTCCAGGGAAGGACGAAGCGAACACCGGGGAGCTGTTTTTT. The full variable domain, in which reference TRBV5-1 and TRBJ2-2 provide the parts outside the CDR3, is KAGVTQTPRYLIKTRGQQVTLSCSPISGHRSVSWYQQTPGQGLQFLFEYFSETQRNKGNFPGRFSGRQFSNSRSEMNVSTLELGDSALYLCASGPGKDEANTGELFFGEGSRLTVL.